This T cell receptor beta chain was sequenced in a study of response to subunit inactivated influenza vaccine. In TCRdb, the RT-PCR reads were re-called with MiXCR into one record per CDR3 protein. The sample includes hundreds of thousands of distinct CDR3 sequences, over 9.5% of them seen just once. This clonotype was counted many times. The receptor comes from a man in his fifties or sixties who received an inactivated influenza vaccine. The sample consisted of PBMCs from blood, taken on the day of vaccination.

CDR3 amino acids: CATSDYRDTGELFF. The CDR3 bases are TGTGCCACCAGTGATTACAGAGACACCGGGGAGCTGTTTTTT. This sequence joins TRBV24-1 and TRBJ2-2; D is uncertain. This CDR3 contains 14 residues. Germline V gene data show CDR1 as KGHDR and CDR2 as SFDVKD. Trimming pared 2 bases from V and 3 bases from J, leaving 6 bases between.